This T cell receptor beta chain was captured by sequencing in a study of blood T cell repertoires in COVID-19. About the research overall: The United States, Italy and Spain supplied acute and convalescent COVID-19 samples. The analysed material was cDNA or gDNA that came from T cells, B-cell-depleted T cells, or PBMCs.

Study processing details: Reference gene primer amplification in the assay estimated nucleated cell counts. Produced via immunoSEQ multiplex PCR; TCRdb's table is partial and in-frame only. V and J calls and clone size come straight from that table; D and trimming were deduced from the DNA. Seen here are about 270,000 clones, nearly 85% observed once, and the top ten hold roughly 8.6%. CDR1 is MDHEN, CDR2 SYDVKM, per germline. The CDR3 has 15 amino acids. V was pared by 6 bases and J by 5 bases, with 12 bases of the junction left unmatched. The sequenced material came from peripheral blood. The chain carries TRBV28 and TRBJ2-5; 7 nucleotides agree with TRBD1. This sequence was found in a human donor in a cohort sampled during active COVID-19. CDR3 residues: CASSQTTGMGETQYF. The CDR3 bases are TGTGCCAGCAGCCAAACGACAGGGATGGGGGAGACCCAGTACTTC.